These 2 T cell receptor beta chains share one sample of origin, sequenced in a study of metastatic and nonmetastatic thyroid tumors. All patients were untreated before thyroid surgery. TCRdb used MiXCR to call clones anew from the PCR reads. The sample gives some 83,000 clones, about 12% of which show up once; over 7% is in the top ten. The sequenced sample consisted of tumor tissue. The source is a female donor with papillary thyroid cancer or a benign thyroid nodule (not recorded which). Some clones in this sample may be carry-over from other donors' samples.

This clone was counted a few times. The CDR3 coding sequence is TGTGCCAGCAGCCGCCGGCACATTGTGGTGTGGACAACTTACGAGCAGTACTTC. As protein: CASSRRHIVVWTTYEQYF. This rearrangement joins TRBV6-5 to TRBJ2-7; TRBD1 might be the D (5 bases). Germline V gene sequence: CDR1 MNHEY, CDR2 SVGAGI. This CDR3 region has 18 residues. V gave up 6 bases and J gave up 4 bases, with 28 bases separating them.

This clone was seen a handful of times. A much larger clone differs from this one at a single base, so this may be a read error. The chain uses TRBV28 and TRBJ2-5; D remains ambiguous. Trimming removed 4 bases from V and 4 bases from J, with 10 bases in between. Germline V lookup: CDR1 MDHEN, CDR2 SYDVKM. CDR3 length equals 13 residues. CDR3 sequence: CASSSPSLETQYF. CDR3 sequence (DNA): TGTGCCAGCAGTTCACCGTCGTTAGAGACCCAGTACTTC.